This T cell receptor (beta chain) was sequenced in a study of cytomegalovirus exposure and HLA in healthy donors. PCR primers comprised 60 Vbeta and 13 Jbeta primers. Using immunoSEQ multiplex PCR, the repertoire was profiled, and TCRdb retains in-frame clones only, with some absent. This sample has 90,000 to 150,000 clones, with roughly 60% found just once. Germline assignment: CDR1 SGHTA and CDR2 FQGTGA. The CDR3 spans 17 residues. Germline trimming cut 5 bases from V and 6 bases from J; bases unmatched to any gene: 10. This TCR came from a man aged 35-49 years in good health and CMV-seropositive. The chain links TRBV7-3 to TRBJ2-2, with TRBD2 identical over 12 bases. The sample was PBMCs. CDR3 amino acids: CASSELAGGPSAGELFF. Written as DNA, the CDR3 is TGTGCCAGCAGCGAACTAGCGGGGGGCCCCTCCGCCGGGGAGCTGTTTTTT.